This is a list of T cell receptor beta chains from one sample in a study of blood T cell repertoires in COVID-19. Here immunoSEQ multiplex PCR was the method, and the copy in TCRdb shows in-frame clones only, minus some. The data hold about 210,000 clones, with around 81% observed a single time. Sequences were obtained from PBMCs or T cells enriched from blood (not recorded which). Receptor source: a woman aged 45-59 years with acute COVID-19. Each CDR3 is given with its conserved first and last residue.

CDR3 length: 16; J gene: TRBJ2-1; V gene: TRBV6-2/TRBV6-3; CDR3 protein: CASSYGPGGSYNEQFF
CDR3 length: 13; J gene: TRBJ1-6; V gene: TRBV5-1; CDR3 protein: CASSLTDNSPLHF
CDR3 length: 15; J gene: TRBJ1-5; V gene: TRBV6-5; CDR3 protein: CASSSGKWGNQPQHF
CDR3 length: 12; J gene: TRBJ2-7; V gene: TRBV28; CDR3 protein: CASSPPRYEQYF
CDR3 length: 15; J gene: TRBJ1-5; V gene: TRBV19; CDR3 protein: CASSLTESSNQPQHF
CDR3 length: 12; J gene: TRBJ1-5; V gene: TRBV12-3/TRBV12-4; CDR3 protein: CASSSRVWPQHF
CDR3 length: 18; J gene: TRBJ2-7; V gene: TRBV11-3; CDR3 protein: CASSLEGWLAGGPYEQYF
CDR3 length: 15; J gene: TRBJ2-7; V gene: TRBV5-1; CDR3 protein: CASSRASESSYEQYF
CDR3 length: 17; J gene: TRBJ2-4; V gene: TRBV7-9; CDR3 protein: CASSGLEQGAAKNIQYF
CDR3 length: 14; J gene: TRBJ1-5; V gene: TRBV28; CDR3 protein: CASSSRTGFQPQHF
CDR3 length: 15; J gene: TRBJ1-4; V gene: TRBV14; CDR3 protein: CASSQVTRGSPKLFF
CDR3 length: 13; J gene: TRBJ2-7; V gene: TRBV11-2; CDR3 protein: CASSLGGRYEQYF
CDR3 length: 14; J gene: TRBJ2-5; V gene: TRBV10-2; CDR3 protein: CASSEGGQQETQYF
CDR3 length: 13; J gene: TRBJ1-1; V gene: TRBV5-5; CDR3 protein: CASSLGGKMTAFF
CDR3 length: 14; J gene: TRBJ1-1; V gene: TRBV6-1; CDR3 protein: CASSEAPPGSEAFF
CDR3 length: 17; J gene: TRBJ1-6; V gene: TRBV18; CDR3 protein: CASSATPTVNYNSPLHF
CDR3 length: 15; J gene: TRBJ2-1; V gene: TRBV9; CDR3 protein: CASSVDPGRGDEQFF
CDR3 length: 14; J gene: TRBJ2-4; V gene: TRBV7-2; CDR3 protein: CASSSSAGVAIQYF
CDR3 length: 15; J gene: TRBJ1-2; V gene: TRBV3-1/TRBV3-2; CDR3 protein: CASSPRTGGLYGYTF
CDR3 length: 13; J gene: TRBJ2-7; V gene: TRBV7-8; CDR3 protein: CASSFQGSYEQYF